This TCR beta chain stems from a study of long-term antiretroviral therapy in people with HIV (dated by TCRdb to 2022 to 2024). As for the study more broadly: The earliest samples were collected approximately a decade before the 2015 WHO recommendation for immediate ART, a period when ART was typically delayed until CD4 counts fell. A retrospective serial study tested whether ART initiation and durable HIV suppression were associated with changes in peripheral blood TRB repertoire composition and diversity. A total of 192 cryopreserved PBMC samples were contributed to the cohort by 30 adults with confirmed HIV infection, with samples collected serially over a mean of roughly six years (range 1-12). Of the approximately 28 participants with HIV, approximately ten were female. No cross-contamination during QIAcube processing turned up in test extractions that ran a monoclonal T-cell line alongside 25 to 35 polyclonal samples. Study-level results and caveats: Unsorted PBMC were profiled instead of sorted CD4+ and CD8+ T cells because pre-ART samples had limited cell numbers. Since PBMC availability was limited, sequencing covered only the TCR beta chain, with no alpha chain pairing. CDR3 length ranges in HIV repertoires were narrower than in controls, and network structure suggested an antigen-experienced repertoire with only a slight naive shift after ART. No data were available on ART adherence, viral resistance or therapy changes, limiting inferences about post-ART repertoire changes. Samples dated from the mid-2000s to the late 2010s, and the ART regimens used may be less effective than current ones. A significant increase in TRB diversity was found to be associated with ART initiation, although TRB diversity was observed to remain significantly below that of transplant donor controls even after long-term ART. Expanded TRB clones identified before ART initiation dominated the repertoire across all time points, though the dominance fluctuated and decreased in many PLHIV after ART.

V lost 0 bases and J lost 3 bases, and the count of bases not matched to a germline gene is 3. Taken from cysteine to phenylalanine, the CDR3 has 17 residues. Just CDR3 DNA is preserved here, 51 bases in frame from base 1. From the germline V gene, CDR1 is MGHRA and CDR2 is YSYEKL. To be included, a participant needed at least one PBMC sample from before ART initiation plus at least two post-ART samples. Treatment was received in the United States of America by all participants with HIV. Before DNA extraction, cryopreserved samples containing 1-10 million PBMC were thawed and washed. At the time of the earliest PBMC sample, participants with HIV were aged between about 20 and 60 years. Per participant, PBMC samples came from 1-4 timepoints prior to ART initiation and 2-8 timepoints following ART initiation, for a median of 7 samples. Serial HIV viral load, CD4+ T-cell count, ART history and demographic data were obtained for every participant. Genomic DNA was extracted from unsorted PBMC with a Qiagen kit on a QIAcube, processed in batches of 12 samples.

Notes on this clone: Its target antigen remains unknown. Per-base qualities were not stored, and no clone one base away is much larger.

Sequencing of the TRB variable region was done with the immunoSEQ hsTCRB v3.0 assay at survey level resolution. The target sequencing depth for TRB was roughly 40,000-50,000 T-cell genomes per sample. TRB libraries were pooled and sequenced on an Illumina MiSeq using a v3 150-cycle kit. The original methods were these. Repertoire analysis ran in R within a reproducible Nextflow workflow covering QC, data transformation and analysis. LymphoSeq2, an R package for exploring AIRR-Seq data, was used to implement custom analyses. Several samples that yielded fewer than 5000 total TRB sequences were excluded, so that more than 150 HIV repertoires were analyzed. Among the approximately 190 retained HIV repertoires, 59 were collected before ART initiation and 129 after ART initiation. Repertoires were downsampled to 5000 TRB nucleotide sequences, and summary statistics were averaged over 100 downsampling iterations. The analysis kept only TRB sequences whose CDR3 regions were at least seven amino acids long. A Shannon entropy-derived clonality score and the Gini coefficient were used to measure diversity. In the repertoire networks, any two of the top 5000 CDR3 amino acid sequences were linked whenever the two sequences differed by an edit distance of one. For TRB CDR3 amino acid sequences, antigen specificity groups and MHC restriction were predicted with GLIPH2. Known CMV, EBV, HIV or tissue antigen associations were flagged by matching CDR3 amino acid sequences against VDJdb and McPAS-TCR. Pre-ART, post-ART and control groups were compared with Wilcoxon signed-rank tests and Holm-Bonferroni correction. TCRdb mirrors the immuneACCESS table, restricted to in-frame sequences. Some clones are absent from its copies; in checked studies, under half trace to an unresolved V gene, and the reason for the others is unknown. V, J and clone size are those of that table, while D and trimming were read from the DNA. In this sample the table shows more than 20,000 clones, around four fifths of which occur a single time. Clones ranked in the top ten supply 4% to 5.5% of the sample.

The source is a man younger than 35 with HIV. The chain was built from TRBV4-1 and TRBJ1-6, with 9 bases in between that match TRBD1. This material consisted of unsorted PBMCs, taken 3 years after starting antiretroviral therapy. The bases are TGCGCCAGCAGCCAAGACCCGGGACAGGGCTATAATTCACCCCTCCACTTT. Translated, it gives CASSQDPGQGYNSPLHF.